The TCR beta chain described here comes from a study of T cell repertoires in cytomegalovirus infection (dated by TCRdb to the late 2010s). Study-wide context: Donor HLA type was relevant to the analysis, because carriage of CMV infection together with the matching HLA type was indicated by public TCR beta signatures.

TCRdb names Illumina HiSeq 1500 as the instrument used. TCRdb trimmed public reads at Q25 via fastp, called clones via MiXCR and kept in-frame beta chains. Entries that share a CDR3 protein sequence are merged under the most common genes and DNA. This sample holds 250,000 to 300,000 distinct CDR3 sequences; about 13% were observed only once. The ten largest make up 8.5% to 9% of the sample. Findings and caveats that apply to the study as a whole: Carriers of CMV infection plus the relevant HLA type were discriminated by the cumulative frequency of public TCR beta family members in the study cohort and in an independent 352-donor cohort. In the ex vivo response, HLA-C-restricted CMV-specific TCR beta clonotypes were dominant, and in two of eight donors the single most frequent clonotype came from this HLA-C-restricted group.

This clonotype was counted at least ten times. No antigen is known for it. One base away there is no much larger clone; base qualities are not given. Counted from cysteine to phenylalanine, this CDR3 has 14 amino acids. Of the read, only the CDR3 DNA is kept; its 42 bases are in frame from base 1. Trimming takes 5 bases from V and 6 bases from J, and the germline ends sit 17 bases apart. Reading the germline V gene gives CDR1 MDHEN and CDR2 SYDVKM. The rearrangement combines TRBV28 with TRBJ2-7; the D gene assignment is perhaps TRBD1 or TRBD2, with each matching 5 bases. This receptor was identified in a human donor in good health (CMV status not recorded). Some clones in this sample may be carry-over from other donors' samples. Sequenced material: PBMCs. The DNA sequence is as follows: TGTGCCAGCAGTGTCGGGACGGGGCACCTCGAGCAGTACTTC. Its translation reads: CASSVGTGHLEQYF.